This is a list of T cell receptor beta chains from one sample in a study of PD-1 blockade in classical Hodgkin lymphoma. Here immunoSEQ multiplex PCR was the method, and the copy in TCRdb shows in-frame clones only, minus some. The profile shows approximately 13,000 clones, around nine tenths of them singletons. Material: CD4+ T cells from blood, obtained before the fourth cycle of nivolumab. The receptors here all came from a human donor with classical Hodgkin lymphoma. CDR3s include the opening cysteine and the closing phenylalanine or tryptophan. The D gene is left open where the match is weak. A row's size may be missing; if present it is once, few, many or a size class.

D	J	size	V	DNA	CDR3
TRBD2	TRBJ2-4	-	TRBV7-9	TGTGCCAGCAGCTTAGTGACTAGCGGACTCAAAAACATTCAGTACTTC	CASSLVTSGLKNIQYF
-	TRBJ2-7	-	TRBV29-1	TGCAGCGTTACGGACAGTTCTTCCTACGAGCAGTACTTC	CSVTDSSSYEQYF
-	TRBJ2-2	-	TRBV4-3	TGCGCCAGCAGCCAAGTGGCCGGGGAGCTGTTTTTT	CASSQVAGELFF
TRBD1	TRBJ2-5	-	TRBV7-8	TGTGCCAGCAGCTTAGCCCGGACAGGGAGAATAGAGACCCAGTACTTC	CASSLARTGRIETQYF
-	TRBJ1-6	once	TRBV18	TGTGCCAGCTCACCATCCGGGGCCAGTAATTCACCCCTCCACTTT	CASSPSGASNSPLHF
TRBD1	TRBJ2-1	-	TRBV28	TGTGCCAACAGACGGACAGGGGGCTATGAGCAGTTCTTC	CANRRTGGYEQFF
-	TRBJ1-2	-	TRBV5-1	TGCGCCAGCAGCTTCCCTGATGTATCAAGCGGACTTTATGGCTACACCTTC	CASSFPDVSSGLYGYTF
-	TRBJ1-1	few	TRBV7-9	TGTGCCAGCAGCTTATCGGGGACTGAAGCTTTCTTT	CASSLSGTEAFF
-	TRBJ2-7	once	TRBV28	TGTGCCAGCAGTTTTATCGGGAGTTTCAACGAGCAGTACTTC	CASSFIGSFNEQYF
-	TRBJ2-5	-	TRBV7-6	TGTGCCAGCAGCTTATCTCAGGGTTTGGAGACCCAGTACTTC	CASSLSQGLETQYF
-	TRBJ2-1	-	TRBV30	TGTGCCTGGCAAAATGGGGGGGCGGCCAATGAGCAGTTCTTC	CAWQNGGAANEQFF
-	TRBJ2-2	-	TRBV10-3	TGTGCCCGCCGGGCAGGGGCAACCGGGGAGCTGTTTTTT	CARRAGATGELFF
-	TRBJ1-1	-	TRBV6-5	TGTGCCAGCAGTTACTTGGCGCAAGCTTTCTTT	CASSYLAQAFF
TRBD2	TRBJ2-3	-	TRBV5-6	TGTGCCAGCAGGACTAGCGGGGGCCCTAATACGCAGTATTTT	CASRTSGGPNTQYF
TRBD1	TRBJ2-2	-	TRBV7-6	TGTGCCAGCAGCATGACAGGGGTCACCGGGGAGCTGTTTTTT	CASSMTGVTGELFF
-	TRBJ2-7	-	TRBV10-1	TGCGCCGGAGAGCACAGGGCCTACGAGCAGTACTTC	CAGEHRAYEQYF
-	TRBJ2-7	-	TRBV2	TGTGCCAGCAGGCAGAGCGAGCCCTACGAGCAGTACTTC	CASRQSEPYEQYF
TRBD1	TRBJ1-2	-	TRBV11-2	TGTGCCAGCAGCCCGGGACAGGTCGGAGAGGGCTACACCTTC	CASSPGQVGEGYTF
-	TRBJ2-1	-	TRBV7-9	TGTGCCAGCAGCTTGGCTGGGGGCTACAATGAGCAGTTCTTC	CASSLAGGYNEQFF
-	TRBJ1-5	-	TRBV28	TGTGCCAGCAGTTTGGACGACCACCAGCCCCAGCATTTT	CASSLDDHQPQHF
-	TRBJ2-4	-	TRBV9	TGTGCCAGCAGCGTAGGAGTCGGTGGATTCAAAAACATTCAGTACTTC	CASSVGVGGFKNIQYF
-	TRBJ2-6	once	TRBV2	TGTGCCAGCGATGGGGAGGAGGCCAACGTCCTGACTTTC	CASDGEEANVLTF
-	TRBJ1-1	-	TRBV7-9	TGTGCCAGCAGCTTACAAGGGAGGGACACTGAAGCTTTCTTT	CASSLQGRDTEAFF
TRBD2	TRBJ2-2	once	TRBV5-8	TGTGCCAGCAGCTTGACCCTAACTAGCGGACCGGCCGGGGAGCTGTTTTTT	CASSLTLTSGPAGELFF
-	TRBJ2-7	-	TRBV4-3	TGCGCCAGCAGCCAAGCGAACAGGGTGGACCTCTACGAGCAGTACTTC	CASSQANRVDLYEQYF
-	TRBJ1-1	-	TRBV14	TGTGCCAGCAGCCAAGAGACCCCGTGGGGGAACACTGAAGCTTTCTTT	CASSQETPWGNTEAFF
-	TRBJ1-5	once	TRBV28	TGTGCCAGCACCCCCCGCGGGATTAGCAATCAGCCCCAGCATTTT	CASTPRGISNQPQHF
TRBD2	TRBJ2-5	-	TRBV2	TGTGCCAGCAGGGTCGGGACTAGCGGGGGGACAAATCAAGAGACCCAGTACTTC	CASRVGTSGGTNQETQYF
-	TRBJ2-7	once	TRBV6-6	TGTGCCACCGGCGGGCATAGCACCTCGGACGAGCAGTACTTC	CATGGHSTSDEQYF
-	TRBJ1-1	-	TRBV7-9	TGTGCCAGCAGCTTACAACAGAGCACTGAAGCTTTCTTT	CASSLQQSTEAFF
TRBD1	TRBJ2-5	-	TRBV5-3	TGTGCCTCCTCTAGTCGACAGGGGCAATTCCCTATAGTGACCCAGTACTTC	CASSSRQGQFPIVTQYF
TRBD1	TRBJ2-7	-	TRBV10-3	TGTGCCATCAGTGAAGTTGGGGACAGGAGCTCCTACGAGCAGTACTTC	CAISEVGDRSSYEQYF
-	TRBJ2-5	-	TRBV7-9	TGTGCCAGCGGGGTGAGGGCACCCGAGACCCAGTACTTC	CASGVRAPETQYF
TRBD1	TRBJ1-1	-	TRBV7-9	TGTGCCAGCTCGGAGGGGGCCAGGAACACTGAAGCTTTCTTT	CASSEGARNTEAFF
-	TRBJ1-5	few	TRBV6-1	TGTGCCAGCAGTGATCCGTCTCGGGCCAATCAGCCCCAGCATTTT	CASSDPSRANQPQHF
-	TRBJ2-2	-	TRBV28	TGTGCCAGCAGTTTAATTCGGGGGCCGAACACCGGGGAGCTGTTTTTT	CASSLIRGPNTGELFF
-	TRBJ1-1	-	TRBV7-9	TGTGCCAGCAACACACTTAATGTACCGGCGGGTGAAGCTTTCTTT	CASNTLNVPAGEAFF
-	TRBJ2-2	-	TRBV2	TGTGCCAGCACCACCGACGAGGCCGGTACCGGGGAGCTGTTTTTT	CASTTDEAGTGELFF
-	TRBJ2-5	-	TRBV2	TGTGCCAGCTCGAGTCTCCAAGAGACCCAGTACTTC	CASSSLQETQYF
TRBD1	TRBJ2-5	-	TRBV7-7	TGTGCCAGCAGCCCGGACAGGGCGAAGACCCAGTACTTC	CASSPDRAKTQYF
-	TRBJ2-1	-	TRBV30	TGTGCCTGGGGACCCGGGGGCTCCTACAATGAGCAGTTCTTC	CAWGPGGSYNEQFF
TRBD2	TRBJ2-1	-	TRBV7-2	TGTGCCAGCAGCCCCTGGACTAGCGGGCTCACCTACAATGAGCAGTTCTTC	CASSPWTSGLTYNEQFF
-	TRBJ2-3	-	TRBV6-1	TGTGCCAGCAGTACCCTAGGGGGGGAGGCGGATACGCAGTATTTT	CASSTLGGEADTQYF
-	TRBJ2-1	-	TRBV5-4	TGTGCCAGCAGCGCTCGCCGGGTTAGCTCCTACAATGAGCAGTTCTTC	CASSARRVSSYNEQFF
-	TRBJ2-7	-	TRBV30	TGTGCCTGGAAACTATCGGACAGAAAGCAGTACTTC	CAWKLSDRKQYF
-	TRBJ2-5	-	TRBV4-2	TGTGCCAGCAGCCCCTACTTCGAAGAGACCCAGTACTTC	CASSPYFEETQYF
-	TRBJ2-3	-	TRBV7-3	TGTGCCAGCAGCTTAAGCGGGGAAGGGGGCACAGATACGCAGTATTTT	CASSLSGEGGTDTQYF